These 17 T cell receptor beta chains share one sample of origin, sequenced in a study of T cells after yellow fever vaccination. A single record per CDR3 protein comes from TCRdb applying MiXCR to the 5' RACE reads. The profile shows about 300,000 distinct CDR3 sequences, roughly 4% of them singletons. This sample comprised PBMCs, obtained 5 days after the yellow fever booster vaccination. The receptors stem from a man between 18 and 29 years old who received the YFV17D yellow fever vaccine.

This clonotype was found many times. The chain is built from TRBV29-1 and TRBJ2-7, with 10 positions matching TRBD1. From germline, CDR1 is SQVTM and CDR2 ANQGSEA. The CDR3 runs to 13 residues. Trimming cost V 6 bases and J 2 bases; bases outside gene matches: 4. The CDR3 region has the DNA TGCAGCGTCTACGGACAGGGGGCCTACGAGCAGTACTTC. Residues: CSVYGQGAYEQYF.

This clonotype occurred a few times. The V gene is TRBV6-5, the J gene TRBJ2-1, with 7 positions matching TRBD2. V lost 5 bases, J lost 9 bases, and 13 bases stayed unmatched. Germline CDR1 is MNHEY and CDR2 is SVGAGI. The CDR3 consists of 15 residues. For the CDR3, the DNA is TGTGCCAGCAGTGCCGGGCCCGGGGGGATAAGTGAGCAGTTCTTC. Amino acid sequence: CASSAGPGGISEQFF.

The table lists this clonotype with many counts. The CDR3 reads CATSGSGGANSPLHF. The CDR3 bases are TGTGCCACCAGCGGCTCGGGGGGAGCTAATTCACCCCTCCACTTT. The chain combines TRBV15 with TRBJ1-6, with D maybe TRBD1 (5 bases). CDR3 length: 15 residues. CDR1 LNHNV and CDR2 YYDKDF come from the germline V gene (reference sequence). Trimming took 5 bases from V and 6 from J, leaving 14 bases between them.

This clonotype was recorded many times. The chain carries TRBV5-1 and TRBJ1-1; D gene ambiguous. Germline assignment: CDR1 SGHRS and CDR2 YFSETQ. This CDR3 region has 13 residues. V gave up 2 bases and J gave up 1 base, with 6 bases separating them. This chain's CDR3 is CASSFRKNTEAFF. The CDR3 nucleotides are TGCGCCAGCAGCTTCAGGAAGAACACTGAAGCTTTCTTT.

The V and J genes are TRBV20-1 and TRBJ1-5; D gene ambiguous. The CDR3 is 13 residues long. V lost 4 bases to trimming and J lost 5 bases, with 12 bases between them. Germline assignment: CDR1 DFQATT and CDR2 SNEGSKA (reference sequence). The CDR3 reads CSATSVADQPQHF. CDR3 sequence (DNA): TGCAGTGCTACCTCTGTAGCCGATCAGCCCCAGCATTTT.

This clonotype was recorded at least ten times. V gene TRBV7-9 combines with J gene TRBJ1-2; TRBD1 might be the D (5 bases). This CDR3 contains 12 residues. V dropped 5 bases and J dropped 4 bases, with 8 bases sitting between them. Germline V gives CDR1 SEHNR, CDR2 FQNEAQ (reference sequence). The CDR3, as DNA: TGTGCCAGCAGCGCTGGGGGCTATGGCTACACCTTC. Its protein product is CASSAGGYGYTF.

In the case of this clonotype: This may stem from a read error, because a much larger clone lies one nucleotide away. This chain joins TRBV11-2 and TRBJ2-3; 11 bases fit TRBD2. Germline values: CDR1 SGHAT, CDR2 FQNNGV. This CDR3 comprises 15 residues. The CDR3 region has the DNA TGTGCCGGCAGCATGACTAGCGGGGGCACAGATACGCAGTATTTT. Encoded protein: CAGSMTSGGTDTQYF.

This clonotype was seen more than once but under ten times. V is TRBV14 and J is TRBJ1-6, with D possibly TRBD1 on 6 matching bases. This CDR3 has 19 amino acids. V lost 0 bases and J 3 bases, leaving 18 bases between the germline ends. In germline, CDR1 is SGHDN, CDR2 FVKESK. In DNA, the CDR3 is TGTGCCAGCAGCCAAGATCAGGGGTACGGGGGCTTCTATAATTCACCCCTCCACTTT. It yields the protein CASSQDQGYGGFYNSPLHF.

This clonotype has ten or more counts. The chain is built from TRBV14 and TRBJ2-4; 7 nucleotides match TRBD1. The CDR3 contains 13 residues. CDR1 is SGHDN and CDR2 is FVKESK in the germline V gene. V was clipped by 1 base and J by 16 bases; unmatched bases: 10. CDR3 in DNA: TGTGCCAGCAGCCAAGGACAGGGCACCCTCGGATACTTC. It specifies CASSQGQGTLGYF.

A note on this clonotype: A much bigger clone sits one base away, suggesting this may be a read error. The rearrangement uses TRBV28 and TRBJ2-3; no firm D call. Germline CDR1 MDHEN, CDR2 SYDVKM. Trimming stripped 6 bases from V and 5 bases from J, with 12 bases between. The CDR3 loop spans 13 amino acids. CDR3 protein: CASRSTWGDTQYF. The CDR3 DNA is TGTGCCAGCAGATCCACCTGGGGAGATACGCAGTATTTT. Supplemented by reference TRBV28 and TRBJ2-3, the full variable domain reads DVKVTQSSRYLVKRTGEKVFLECVQDMDHENMFWYRQDPGLGLRLIYFSYDVKMKEKGDIPEGYSVSREKKERFSLILESASTNQTSMYLCASRSTWGDTQYFGPGTRLTVL.

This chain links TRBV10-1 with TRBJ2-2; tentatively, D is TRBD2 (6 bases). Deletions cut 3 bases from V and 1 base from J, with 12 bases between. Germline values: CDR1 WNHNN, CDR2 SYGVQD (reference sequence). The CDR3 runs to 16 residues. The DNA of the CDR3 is TGCGCCAGCAGTGACCGGGACTCCTTGAACACCGGGGAGCTGTTTTTT. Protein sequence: CASSDRDSLNTGELFF.

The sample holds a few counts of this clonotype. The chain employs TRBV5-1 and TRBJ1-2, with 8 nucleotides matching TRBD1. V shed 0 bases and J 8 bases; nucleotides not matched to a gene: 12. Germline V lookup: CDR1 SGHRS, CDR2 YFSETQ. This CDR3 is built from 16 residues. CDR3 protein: CASSLAESGQGRGYTF. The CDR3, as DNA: TGCGCCAGCAGCTTGGCCGAATCAGGACAGGGACGAGGCTACACCTTC. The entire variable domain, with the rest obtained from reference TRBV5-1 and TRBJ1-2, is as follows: KAGVTQTPRYLIKTRGQQVTLSCSPISGHRSVSWYQQTPGQGLQFLFEYFSETQRNKGNFPGRFSGRQFSNSRSEMNVSTLELGDSALYLCASSLAESGQGRGYTFGSGTRLTVV.

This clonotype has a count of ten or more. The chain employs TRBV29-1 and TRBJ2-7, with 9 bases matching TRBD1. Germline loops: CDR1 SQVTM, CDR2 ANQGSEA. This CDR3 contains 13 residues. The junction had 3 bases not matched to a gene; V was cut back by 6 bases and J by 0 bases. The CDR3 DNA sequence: TGCAGCGTGGGACAGGGAAGCTCCTACGAGCAGTACGTC. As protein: CSVGQGSSYEQYV.

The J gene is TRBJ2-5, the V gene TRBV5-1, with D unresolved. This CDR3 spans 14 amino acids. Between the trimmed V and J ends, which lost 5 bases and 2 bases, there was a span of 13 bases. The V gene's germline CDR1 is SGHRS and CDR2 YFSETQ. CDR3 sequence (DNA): TGCGCCAGCAGTGTCGGCAAAATTCAAGAGACCCAGTACTTC. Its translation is CASSVGKIQETQYF.

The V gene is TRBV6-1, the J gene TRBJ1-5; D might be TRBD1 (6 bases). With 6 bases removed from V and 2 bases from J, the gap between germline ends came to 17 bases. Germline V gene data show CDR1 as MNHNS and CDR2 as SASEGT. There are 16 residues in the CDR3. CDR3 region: CASSIWGANGNQPQHF. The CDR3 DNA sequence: TGTGCCAGCAGCATATGGGGGGCGAATGGCAATCAGCCCCAGCATTTT.

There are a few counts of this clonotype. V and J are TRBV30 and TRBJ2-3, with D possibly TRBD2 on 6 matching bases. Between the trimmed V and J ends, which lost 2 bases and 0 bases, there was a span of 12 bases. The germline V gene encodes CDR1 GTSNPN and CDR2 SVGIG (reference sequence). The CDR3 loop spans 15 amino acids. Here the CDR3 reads CAWSRASDSTDTQYF. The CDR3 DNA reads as TGTGCCTGGAGTAGGGCTAGCGATAGCACAGATACGCAGTATTTT.

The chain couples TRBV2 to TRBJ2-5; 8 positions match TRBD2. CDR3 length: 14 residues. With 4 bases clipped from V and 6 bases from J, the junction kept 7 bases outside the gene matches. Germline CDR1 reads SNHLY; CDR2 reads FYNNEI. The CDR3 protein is CASSVGGVLKTQYF. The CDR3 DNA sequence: TGTGCCAGCAGTGTCGGGGGGGTATTGAAGACCCAGTACTTC.